These 13 T cell receptor beta chains share one sample of origin, sequenced in a study of T cell responses to AZD1222 COVID-19 vaccine. Sequenced by immunoSEQ multiplex PCR; TCRdb stores in-frame clones only, minus some. The data show 120,000 or so clones, 80% to 90% seen once. The input for sequencing was peripheral blood, taken on day 0 of MenACWY control vaccination. The receptors stem from an adult in good health.

This chain connects TRBV2 to TRBJ2-7; D may be TRBD1 (6 bases). This CDR3 region has 13 residues. Germline-derived CDR1 and CDR2 are SNHLY and FYNNEI. V shed 7 bases and J shed 4 bases, with 14 bases lying between them. The CDR3 DNA is TGTGCCAGCAACCCACAGGGAATATACGAGCAGTACTTC. Its translation: CASNPQGIYEQYF.

The V and J genes are TRBV23-1 and TRBJ2-3, with D hard to call. TRBV23-1 is reported as an ORF; its role is uncertain. The CDR3 is 11 residues long. Trimming removed 2 bases from V and 4 bases from J, with 1 base in between. CDR3 sequence: CASSQPDTQYF. DNA of the CDR3: TGCGCCAGCAGTCAACCAGATACGCAGTATTTT.

The chain has TRBV28 and TRBJ1-5; perhaps TRBD1 as D (6 bases). The V end was cut by 4 bases, the J end by 4 bases, with 11 bases between. This CDR3 has 14 amino acids. CDR1 is MDHEN, CDR2 SYDVKM, per germline. The CDR3 reads CASSWIGTNQPQHF. CDR3 coding DNA: TGTGCCAGCAGTTGGATAGGGACAAATCAGCCCCAGCATTTT.

This chain joins TRBV19 and TRBJ1-1, with D perhaps matching TRBD1 (6 bases). Germline V gene sequence: CDR1 LNHDA, CDR2 SQIVND (reference sequence). CDR3 size: 14 residues. V shed 5 bases and J shed 0 bases, with 10 bases lying between them. CDR3 loop: CASSSRTVNTEAFF. CDR3 bases: TGTGCCAGTAGTTCGCGGACAGTGAACACTGAAGCTTTCTTT.

This clone has a handful of counts. This sequence joins TRBV4-1 and TRBJ2-1, with 9 positions matching TRBD2. CDR1 MGHRA and CDR2 YSYEKL come from the germline V gene. The CDR3 contains 17 residues. With V trimmed by 3 bases and J by 7 bases, 13 bases remained unmatched. The CDR3 spells CASSQGRWREGGNEQFF. Written as DNA, the CDR3 is TGCGCCAGCAGCCAGGGGCGGTGGCGGGAGGGTGGTAATGAGCAGTTCTTC.

This sequence joins TRBV28 and TRBJ2-7, with D perhaps matching TRBD1 (6 bases). This CDR3 has 14 residues. Trimming took off 9 bases at V and 9 bases at J, with 24 bases between the two ends. Germline CDR1 reads MDHEN; CDR2 reads SYDVKM. CDR3 region: CASMGQGNFGRQYF. The CDR3 nucleotides read TGTGCCAGTATGGGGCAGGGGAACTTTGGGAGGCAGTACTTC.

This chain joins TRBV25-1 and TRBJ1-4, with D tentatively TRBD1 (5 bases). V was trimmed by 1 base and J by 0 bases, leaving 15 bases between them. This CDR3 contains 18 residues. Germline loops: CDR1 MGHDK, CDR2 SYGVNS. CDR3 nucleotide sequence: TGTGCCAGCAGTGAATTGGGGGGTCTGGTTGCAACTAATGAAAAACTGTTTTTT. Its translation: CASSELGGLVATNEKLFF.

The chain recombines TRBV9 with TRBJ1-4; weak D call: TRBD1 (6 bases). V was shortened by 7 bases and J by 13 bases, with 14 bases between the two germline ends. The germline V gene has CDR1 SGDLS and CDR2 YYNGEE. The CDR3 sequence is 11 residues long. CDR3 coding DNA: TGTGCCAGCGGGGGGCCGGGCGGACTGTTTTTT. It yields the protein CASGGPGGLFF.

CDR3 sequence: CASSLVGSPQHF. The CDR3, as DNA: TGTGCCAGCAGTTTAGTGGGGTCGCCCCAGCATTTT. The chain links TRBV28 to TRBJ1-5; no clear D. CDR3 length equals 12 residues. V was pared by 2 bases and J by 9 bases, with 8 bases between. From germline, CDR1 is MDHEN and CDR2 SYDVKM.

The count of this clone is one. This chain connects TRBV28 to TRBJ2-5; D possibly corresponds to TRBD1 (5 bases). This CDR3 is 13 amino acids long. Trimming took 6 bases from V and 7 from J, leaving 15 bases between them. Looked up from germline, CDR1 is MDHEN and CDR2 is SYDVKM. DNA for the CDR3: TGTGCCAGCAGCCAACAGGCTAGGGGGACCCAGTACTTC. It codes for CASSQQARGTQYF.

The chain carries TRBV9 and TRBJ2-6; D is uncertain. The germline CDR1 and CDR2 sequences are SGDLS and YYNGEE. CDR3 size: 16 residues. With 3 bases removed from V and 3 bases from J, the gap between germline ends came to 13 bases. The CDR3: CASSGGLGIGANVLTF. CDR3 coding DNA: TGTGCCAGCAGCGGTGGCCTAGGGATTGGGGCCAACGTCCTGACTTTC. The entire variable domain, with the rest obtained from reference TRBV9 and TRBJ2-6, is as follows: DSGVTQTPKHLITATGQRVTLRCSPRSGDLSVYWYQQSLDQGLQFLIQYYNGEERAKGNILERFSAQQFPDLHSELNLSSLELGDSALYFCASSGGLGIGANVLTFGAGSRLTVL.

This clone was seen once. The DNA for the CDR3 is TGTGCCAGCACTACATCCGGGACAGGGAGCGGCTACACCTTC. Its protein is CASTTSGTGSGYTF. This chain connects TRBV6-5 to TRBJ1-2; 9 nucleotides line up with TRBD1. Per the germline V gene, CDR1 is MNHEY and CDR2 is SVGAGI. J lost 8 bases, V lost 7 bases, and 11 bases had no gene match. The CDR3 length is 14 residues.

This clone was found a few times. The J gene is TRBJ2-7, the V gene TRBV28, with 7 bases identical to TRBD1. CDR3 length: 15 amino acids. Per the germline V gene, CDR1 is MDHEN and CDR2 is SYDVKM. Germline trimming cut 0 bases from V and 1 base from J; bases unmatched to any gene: 3. CDR3 in amino acids: CASSLWDRTSYEQYF. CDR3 nucleotides: TGTGCCAGCAGTTTATGGGACAGGACATCCTACGAGCAGTACTTC.